This T cell receptor beta chain was documented in a study of cytomegalovirus exposure and HLA in healthy donors. The CDR3 covers 15 residues. Trimming took 5 bases from V and 8 from J; bases not matched to a gene: 6. The germline V gene encodes CDR1 SEHNR and CDR2 FQNEAQ (reference sequence). Use of 60 Vbeta and 13 Jbeta primers characterized the PCR. Assay: immunoSEQ multiplex PCR; the TCRdb copy retains only in-frame clones and omits some. The repertoire holds 150,000 to 180,000 clones, approximately 80% seen once, with around 13% in the top ten. Sequencing was done on a sample of PBMCs. The chain recombines TRBV7-9 with TRBJ2-1; 13 bases are a match to TRBD2. This receptor was identified in a man aged 25-45 years in good health and CMV-seropositive. CDR3 sequence reads: CASSQTSGRMDEQFF. CDR3 nucleotides: TGTGCCAGCAGCCAGACTAGCGGGAGGATGGATGAGCAGTTCTTC.